The sequence of this T cell receptor beta chain was determined in a study of T cell responses to AZD1222 COVID-19 vaccine. Study results and caveats: As reported, nearly half of all spike-specific TCRs target variant regions that are unmutated. Dominant at 160-218 and 743-854, vaccine-associated CD4 TCRs also spanned spike.

Assay used: immunoSEQ multiplex PCR; TCRdb lists only in-frame clones, some missing. This repertoire shows about 170,000 clones, roughly 92% found once; its top ten account for 1.6%. Regarding this clone: What it binds is unknown.

The germline V gene has CDR1 SEHNR and CDR2 FQNEAQ (reference sequence). The V and J ends lost 7 bases and 4 bases respectively, with 14 bases between them. The CDR3 has 13 amino acids. The chain recombines TRBV7-9 with TRBJ2-7; D is undetermined. The sequencing here drew on peripheral blood, taken on day 0 of AZD1222 vaccination. The sequence was collected from an adult in good health. CDR3 sequence: CASNDPLVYEQYF. Written as DNA, the CDR3 is TGTGCCAGCAACGACCCCCTAGTTTACGAGCAGTACTTC. The variable domain in full, with the rest retrieved from reference TRBV7-9 and TRBJ2-7, is DTGVSQNPRHKITKRGQNVTFRCDPISEHNRLYWYRQTLGQGPEFLTYFQNEAQLEKSRLLSDRFSAERPKGSFSTLEIQRTEQGDSAMYLCASNDPLVYEQYFGPGTRLTVT.